A selection of T cell receptor beta chains follows, all from one sample in a study of identical twins. In TCRdb, the 5' RACE reads were re-called with MiXCR into one record per CDR3 protein. The data hold about 530,000 distinct CDR3 sequences, with approximately 14% observed a single time. Separately, the same data were catalogued under a study of yellow fever vaccine responses in identical twins.

Sample: CD4+ T cells sorted from blood. These receptor sequences come from a woman in her late teens or twenties in good health. Both conserved end residues are part of each CDR3. D genes are given only for firm matches. Size is omitted from some rows. Given values are once, few, many or a class for expanded clones.

>TRBJ2-1|-|TRBV29-1|-
CSVVDPFKGNEQFF
TGCAGCGTCGTGGACCCGTTTAAGGGCAATGAGCAGTTCTTC
>TRBJ2-3|TRBD2|TRBV20-1|-
CSATKGSGSTRTDTQYF
TGCAGTGCTACAAAGGGTAGCGGGAGCACACGTACAGATACGCAGTATTTT
>TRBJ2-5|-|TRBV3-1|few
CASSQTGRGETQYF
TGTGCCAGCAGCCAAACGGGGCGCGGTGAGACCCAGTACTTC
>TRBJ2-1|-|TRBV27|few
CASSSRTGRVNEQFF
TGTGCCAGCAGTTCTAGGACAGGGAGGGTCAATGAGCAGTTCTTC
>TRBJ2-7|-|TRBV5-1|few
CASSLGGRDWKQYF
TGCGCCAGCAGCTTGGGTGGACGGGACTGGAAGCAGTACTTC
>TRBJ1-4|-|TRBV7-9|-
CASSSLAGEGEKLFF
TGTGCCAGCAGCTCGCTGGCGGGGGAGGGTGAAAAACTGTTTTTT
>TRBJ2-7|-|TRBV6-5|-
CASSYSNEQYF
TGTGCCAGCAGTTACTCCAATGAGCAGTACTTC
>TRBJ2-1|TRBD2|TRBV2|-
CARGGIAGVSYNEQFF
TGTGCCAGAGGGGGGATAGCGGGGGTTTCCTACAATGAGCAGTTCTTC
>TRBJ2-4|TRBD2|TRBV7-2|few
CASSLLAAKNIQYF
TGTGCCAGCAGTTTACTAGCGGCCAAAAACATTCAGTACTTC
>TRBJ2-1|-|TRBV5-1|-
CASSLDSPGVGDEQFF
TGCGCCAGCAGCTTGGATAGTCCGGGAGTGGGGGATGAGCAGTTCTTC
>TRBJ2-7|-|TRBV3-1|few
CASSQDGLSSYEQYF
TGTGCCAGCAGCCAAGATGGTCTGAGCTCCTACGAGCAGTACTTC
>TRBJ1-1|-|TRBV11-2|-
CASSLPDRKGTEAFF
TGTGCCAGCAGCTTACCCGACAGGAAGGGCACTGAAGCTTTCTTT
>TRBJ2-1|TRBD1|TRBV28|few
CASSLWGTAISYNEQFF
TGTGCCAGCAGTTTATGGGGGACAGCTATCTCCTACAATGAGCAGTTCTTC
>TRBJ2-7|-|TRBV5-1|-
CASSSDSGSQGYEQYF
TGCGCCAGCAGCTCGGACAGTGGTTCCCAAGGTTACGAGCAGTACTTC
>TRBJ1-2|TRBD1|TRBV25-1|-
CASSEFGGGRSGYTF
TGTGCCAGCAGTGAATTCGGAGGGGGCAGATCTGGCTACACCTTC
>TRBJ2-1|-|TRBV20-1|-
CSAPSPEQFF
TGCAGTGCTCCGTCCCCTGAGCAGTTCTTC
>TRBJ2-7|-|TRBV12-3/TRBV12-4|-
CASRMGGGGEQYF
TGTGCCAGCAGAATGGGAGGGGGCGGAGAGCAGTACTTC
>TRBJ2-5|-|TRBV25-1|once
CASSKGGYQETQYF
TGTGCCAGCAGCAAAGGGGGGTACCAAGAGACCCAGTACTTC
>TRBJ2-2|TRBD2|TRBV12-3/TRBV12-4|-
CASSQGLAGGGYTGELFF
TGTGCCAGCAGTCAAGGACTAGCGGGAGGCGGGTACACCGGGGAGCTGTTTTTT
>TRBJ2-1|TRBD2|TRBV7-9|-
CASSSVTGLADYNEQFF
TGTGCCAGCAGCTCCGTGACTGGACTAGCGGACTACAATGAGCAGTTCTTC
>TRBJ2-1|TRBD1|TRBV7-6|-
CASSLAGTGVDEQFF
TGTGCCAGCAGCTTAGCTGGGACAGGGGTAGATGAGCAGTTCTTC
>TRBJ2-2|-|TRBV3-1|-
CASSPFVKANTGELFF
TGTGCCAGCAGCCCTTTTGTCAAGGCGAACACCGGGGAGCTGTTTTTT
>TRBJ1-5|TRBD1|TRBV10-3|few
CAIRRQGDNQPQHF
TGTGCCATCAGGAGACAGGGGGACAATCAGCCCCAGCATTTT
>TRBJ2-7|-|TRBV2|-
CASSLDEIIYEQYF
TGTGCCAGCAGTTTGGACGAGATAATCTACGAGCAGTACTTC
>TRBJ2-1|TRBD1|TRBV20-1|few
CSARPPNPTTGIGFF
TGCAGTGCTAGACCCCCCAACCCCACGACAGGGATTGGGTTCTTC
>TRBJ1-1|-|TRBV5-1|few
CASSLPRPEQDWGTEAFF
TGCGCCAGCAGCTTGCCGAGACCTGAACAGGACTGGGGGACTGAAGCTTTCTTT
>TRBJ1-2|-|TRBV19|-
CASSSDRDTYGTF
TGTGCCAGTAGTTCGGACCGGGACACCTACGGCACCTTC
>TRBJ1-5|-|TRBV12-3/TRBV12-4|many
CASSLSGGNQPQHF
TGTGCCAGCAGCTTGTCTGGGGGGAATCAGCCCCAGCATTTT
>TRBJ2-4|-|TRBV20-1|-
CSAIDPTGMNIQYF
TGCAGTGCAATAGACCCGACGGGTATGAACATTCAGTACTTC
>TRBJ1-5|-|TRBV2|-
CASSEAGRVNSNQPQHF
TGTGCCAGCAGTGAAGCGGGCAGAGTAAATAGCAATCAGCCCCAGCATTTT
>TRBJ2-5|TRBD2|TRBV20-1|-
CSARDLAGGETQYF
TGCAGTGCTAGAGATCTGGCGGGGGGAGAGACCCAGTACTTC
>TRBJ2-7|TRBD2|TRBV7-2|few
CASSLVGLAGGSYEQYF
TGTGCCAGCAGCTTAGTTGGACTAGCGGGAGGCTCGTACGAGCAGTACTTC
>TRBJ2-1|-|TRBV3-1|-
CASSQTREIEQFF
TGTGCCAGCAGCCAAACGAGGGAGATTGAGCAGTTCTTC
>TRBJ1-1|TRBD1|TRBV5-1|few
CASTRGTGETEAFF
TGCGCCAGCACTCGCGGGACAGGGGAAACTGAAGCTTTCTTT
>TRBJ2-3|-|TRBV7-6|few
CASSLWPRGQRGADTQYF
TGTGCCAGCAGCTTATGGCCTCGGGGGCAGAGAGGCGCAGATACGCAGTATTTT
>TRBJ2-5|-|TRBV6-1|-
CASRGPHSQETQYF
TGTGCCAGCAGGGGTCCTCACTCCCAAGAGACCCAGTACTTC
>TRBJ2-2|-|TRBV27|few
CASKPGGGTANTGELFF
TGTGCCAGCAAACCGGGCGGGGGCACCGCGAACACCGGGGAGCTGTTTTTT
>TRBJ1-4|-|TRBV24-1|-
CATSDPGRAPEKLFF
TGTGCCACCAGTGACCCTGGACGGGCGCCTGAAAAACTGTTTTTT
>TRBJ2-7|TRBD2|TRBV20-1|few
CSARISGTSGSEQYF
TGCAGTGCTAGGATCTCCGGGACTAGCGGGTCCGAGCAGTACTTC
>TRBJ1-1|-|TRBV7-9|-
CASSLMTVNTEAFF
TGTGCCAGCAGCTTAATGACAGTGAACACTGAAGCTTTCTTT
>TRBJ1-2|-|TRBV12-3/TRBV12-4|-
CASTPRSQNYGYTF
TGTGCCAGCACCCCACGTAGCCAGAACTATGGCTACACCTTC
>TRBJ2-1|-|TRBV6-1|-
CASSPARPNEQFF
TGTGCCAGCAGCCCCGCCCGGCCCAATGAGCAGTTCTTC
>TRBJ1-2|-|TRBV29-1|few
CSVLGPGSYGYTF
TGCAGCGTTTTGGGACCTGGAAGCTATGGCTACACCTTC